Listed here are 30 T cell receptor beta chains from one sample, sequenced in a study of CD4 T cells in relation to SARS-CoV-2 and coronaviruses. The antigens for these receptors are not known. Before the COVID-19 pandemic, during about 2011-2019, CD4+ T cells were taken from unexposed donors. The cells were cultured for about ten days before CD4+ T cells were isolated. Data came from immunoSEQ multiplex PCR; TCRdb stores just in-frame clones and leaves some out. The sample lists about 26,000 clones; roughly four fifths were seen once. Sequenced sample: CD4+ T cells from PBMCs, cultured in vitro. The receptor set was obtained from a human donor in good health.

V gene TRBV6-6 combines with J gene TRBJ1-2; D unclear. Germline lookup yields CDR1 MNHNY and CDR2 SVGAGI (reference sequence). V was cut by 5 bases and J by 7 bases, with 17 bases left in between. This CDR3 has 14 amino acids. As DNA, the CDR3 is TGTGCCAGCAGTCCCCCCCATAAACGGGGTGGCTACACCTTC. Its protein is CASSPPHKRGGYTF.

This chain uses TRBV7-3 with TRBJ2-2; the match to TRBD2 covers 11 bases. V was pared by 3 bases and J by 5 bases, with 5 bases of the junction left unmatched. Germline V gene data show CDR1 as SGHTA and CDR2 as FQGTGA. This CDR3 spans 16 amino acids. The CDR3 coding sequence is TGTGCCAGCAGCTTTAGCGGGAGGGCCAAGACCGGGGAGCTGTTTTTT. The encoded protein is CASSFSGRAKTGELFF.

Written as DNA, the CDR3 is TGTGCCAGCAGTTATACGGGAGGTATGAACACTGAAGCTTTCTTT. This sequence encodes CASSYTGGMNTEAFF. The chain recombines TRBV5-5 with TRBJ1-1, with unresolved D. This CDR3 region has 15 residues. V was trimmed by 5 bases and J by 0 bases, leaving 14 bases between them. Germline CDR1 reads SGHKS; CDR2 reads YYEKEE (reference sequence).

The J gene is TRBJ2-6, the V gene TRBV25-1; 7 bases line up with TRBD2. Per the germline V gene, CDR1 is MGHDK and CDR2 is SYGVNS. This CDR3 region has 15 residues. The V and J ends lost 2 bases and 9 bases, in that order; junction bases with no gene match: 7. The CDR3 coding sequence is TGTGCCAGCAGTGAAAGCGGGACTCTGGGCAACGTCCTGACTTTC. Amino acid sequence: CASSESGTLGNVLTF. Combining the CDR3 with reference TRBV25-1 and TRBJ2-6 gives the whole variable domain EADIYQTPRYLVIGTGKKITLECSQTMGHDKMYWYQQDPGMELHLIHYSYGVNSTEKGDLSSESTVSRIRTEHFPLTLESARPSHTSQYLCASSESGTLGNVLTFGAGSRLTVL.

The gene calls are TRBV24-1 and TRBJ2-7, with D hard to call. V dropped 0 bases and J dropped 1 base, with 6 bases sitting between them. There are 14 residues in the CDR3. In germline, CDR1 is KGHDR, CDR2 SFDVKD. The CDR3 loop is CATSDLRVSYEQYF. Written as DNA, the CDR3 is TGTGCCACCAGTGATTTGAGAGTTTCCTACGAGCAGTACTTC.

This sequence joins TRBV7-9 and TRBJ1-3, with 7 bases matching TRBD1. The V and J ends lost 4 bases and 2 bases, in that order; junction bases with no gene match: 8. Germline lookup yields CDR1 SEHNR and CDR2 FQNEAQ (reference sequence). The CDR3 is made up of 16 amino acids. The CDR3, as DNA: TGTGCCAGCAGCTCATATATACAGGGGACTGGAAACACCATATATTTT. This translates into CASSSYIQGTGNTIYF.

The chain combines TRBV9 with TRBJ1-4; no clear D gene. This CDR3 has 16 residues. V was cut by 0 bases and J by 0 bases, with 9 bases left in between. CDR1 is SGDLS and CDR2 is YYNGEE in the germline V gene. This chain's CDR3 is CASSVGVPATNEKLFF. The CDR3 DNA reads TGTGCCAGCAGCGTAGGTGTTCCGGCAACTAATGAAAAACTGTTTTTT.

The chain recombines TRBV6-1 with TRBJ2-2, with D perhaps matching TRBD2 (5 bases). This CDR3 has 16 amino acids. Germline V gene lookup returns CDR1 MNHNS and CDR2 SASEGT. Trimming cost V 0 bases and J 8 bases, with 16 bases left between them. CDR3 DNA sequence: TGTGCCAGCAGTGAAGCGCTTCTCGGCGGCGGGGGGGAGCTGTTTTTT. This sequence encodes CASSEALLGGGGELFF.

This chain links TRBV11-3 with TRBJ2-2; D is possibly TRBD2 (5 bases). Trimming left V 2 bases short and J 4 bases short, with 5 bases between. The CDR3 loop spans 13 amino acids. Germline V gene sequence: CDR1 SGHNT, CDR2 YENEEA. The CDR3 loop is CASSLRGTGELFF. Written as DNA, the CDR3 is TGTGCCAGCAGCTTACGGGGCACCGGGGAGCTGTTTTTT.

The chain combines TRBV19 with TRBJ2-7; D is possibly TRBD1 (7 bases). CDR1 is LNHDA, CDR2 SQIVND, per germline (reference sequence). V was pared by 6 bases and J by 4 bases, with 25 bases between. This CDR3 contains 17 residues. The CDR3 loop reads CASSIKIQTGEAYEQYF. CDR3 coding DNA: TGTGCCAGTAGCATCAAAATACAAACAGGGGAGGCGTACGAGCAGTACTTC.

Here the CDR3 DNA reads TGCGCCAGCAGCGCCGGCCCTTCGTCGGATGAGCAGTTCTTC. Translated: CASSAGPSSDEQFF. The chain links TRBV5-1 to TRBJ2-1; D unresolved. CDR1 SGHRS and CDR2 YFSETQ come from the germline V gene. This CDR3 spans 14 amino acids. Trimming pared 4 bases from V and 8 bases from J, leaving 16 bases between. Using reference TRBV5-1 and TRBJ2-1 for the parts outside the CDR3, the full variable domain is KAGVTQTPRYLIKTRGQQVTLSCSPISGHRSVSWYQQTPGQGLQFLFEYFSETQRNKGNFPGRFSGRQFSNSRSEMNVSTLELGDSALYLCASSAGPSSDEQFFGPGTRLTVL.

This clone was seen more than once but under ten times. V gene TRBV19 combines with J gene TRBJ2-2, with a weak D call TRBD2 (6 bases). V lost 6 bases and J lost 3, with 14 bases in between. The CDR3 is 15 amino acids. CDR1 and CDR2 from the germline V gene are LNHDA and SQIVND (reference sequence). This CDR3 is CASSPRGGDTGELFF. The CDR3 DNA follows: TGTGCCAGTAGCCCACGTGGAGGGGACACCGGGGAGCTGTTTTTT.

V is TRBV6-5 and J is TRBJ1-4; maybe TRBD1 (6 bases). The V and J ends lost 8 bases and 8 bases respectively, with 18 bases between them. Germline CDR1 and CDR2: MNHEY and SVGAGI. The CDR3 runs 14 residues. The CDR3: CASDFSRGYEKLFF. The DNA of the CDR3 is TGTGCCAGCGACTTTTCCAGGGGATACGAAAAACTGTTTTTT.

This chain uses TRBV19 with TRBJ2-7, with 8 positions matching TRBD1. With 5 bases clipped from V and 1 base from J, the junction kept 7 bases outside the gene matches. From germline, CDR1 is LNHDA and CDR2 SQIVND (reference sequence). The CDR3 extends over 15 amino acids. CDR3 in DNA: TGTGCCAGTAGTCCACAGGGGGGAACATCCTACGAGCAGTACTTC. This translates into CASSPQGGTSYEQYF.

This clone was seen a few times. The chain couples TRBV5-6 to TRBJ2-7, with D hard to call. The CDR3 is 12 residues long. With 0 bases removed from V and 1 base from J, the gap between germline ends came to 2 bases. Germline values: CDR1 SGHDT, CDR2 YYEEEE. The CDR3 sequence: CASSLESYEQYF. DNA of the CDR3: TGTGCCAGCAGCTTGGAATCCTACGAGCAGTACTTC. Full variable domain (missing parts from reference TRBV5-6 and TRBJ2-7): DAGVTQSPTHLIKTRGQQVTLRCSPKSGHDTVSWYQQALGQGPQFIFQYYEEEERQRGNFPDRFSGHQFPNYSSELNVNALLLGDSALYLCASSLESYEQYFGPGTRLTVT.

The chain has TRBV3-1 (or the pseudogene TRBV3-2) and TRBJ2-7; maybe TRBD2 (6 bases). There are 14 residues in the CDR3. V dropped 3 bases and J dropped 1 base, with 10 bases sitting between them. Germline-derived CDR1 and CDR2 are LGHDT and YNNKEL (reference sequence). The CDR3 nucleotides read TGTGCCAGCAGCCATTTCGGGGGTTCCTACGAGCAGTACTTC. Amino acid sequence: CASSHFGGSYEQYF.

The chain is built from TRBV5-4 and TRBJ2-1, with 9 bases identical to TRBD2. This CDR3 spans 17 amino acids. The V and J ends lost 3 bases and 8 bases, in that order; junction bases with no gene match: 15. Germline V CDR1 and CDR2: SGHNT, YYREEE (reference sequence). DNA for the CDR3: TGTGCCAGCAGCTCCGGACCTAGCGGGGCCCAGATCCATGAGCAGTTCTTC. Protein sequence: CASSSGPSGAQIHEQFF.

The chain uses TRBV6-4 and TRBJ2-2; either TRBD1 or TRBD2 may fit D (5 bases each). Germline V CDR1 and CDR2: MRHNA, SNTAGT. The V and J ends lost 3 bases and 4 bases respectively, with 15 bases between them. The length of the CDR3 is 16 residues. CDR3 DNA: TGTGCCAGCAGTGAGATCTCCGGGGCGCCCACCGGGGAGCTGTTTTTT. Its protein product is CASSEISGAPTGELFF.

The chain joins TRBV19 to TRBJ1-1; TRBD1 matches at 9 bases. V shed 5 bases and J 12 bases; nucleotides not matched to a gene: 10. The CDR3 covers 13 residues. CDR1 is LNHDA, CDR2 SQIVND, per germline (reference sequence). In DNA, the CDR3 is TGTGCCAGTAGTCCCGCCACAGGGGGCAATCCTTTCTTT. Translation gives CASSPATGGNPFF.

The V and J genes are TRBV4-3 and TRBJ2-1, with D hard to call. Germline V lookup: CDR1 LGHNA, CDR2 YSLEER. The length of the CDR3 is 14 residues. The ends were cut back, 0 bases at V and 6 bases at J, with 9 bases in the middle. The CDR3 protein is CASSQETWANEQFF. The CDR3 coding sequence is TGCGCCAGCAGCCAAGAAACCTGGGCCAATGAGCAGTTCTTC.

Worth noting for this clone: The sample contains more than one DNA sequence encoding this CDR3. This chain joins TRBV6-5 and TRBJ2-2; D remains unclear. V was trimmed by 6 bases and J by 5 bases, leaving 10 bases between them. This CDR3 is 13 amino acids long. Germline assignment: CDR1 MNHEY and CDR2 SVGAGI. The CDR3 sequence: CASRPTGTGELFF. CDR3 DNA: TGTGCCAGCAGACCGACGGGTACCGGGGAGCTGTTTTTT.

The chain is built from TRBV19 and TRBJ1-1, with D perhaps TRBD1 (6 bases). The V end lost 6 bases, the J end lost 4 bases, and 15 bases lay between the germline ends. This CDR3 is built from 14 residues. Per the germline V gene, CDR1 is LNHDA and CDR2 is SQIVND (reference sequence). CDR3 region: CASSQQGGSTEAFF. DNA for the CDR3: TGTGCCAGTAGCCAACAGGGAGGGAGCACTGAAGCTTTCTTT.

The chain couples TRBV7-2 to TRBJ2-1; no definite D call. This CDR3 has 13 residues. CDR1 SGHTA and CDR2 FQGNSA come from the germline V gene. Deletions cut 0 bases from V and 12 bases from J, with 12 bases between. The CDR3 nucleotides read TGTGCCAGCAGCTTAGCAAGGGTAGCTTGGCAGTTCTTC. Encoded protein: CASSLARVAWQFF.

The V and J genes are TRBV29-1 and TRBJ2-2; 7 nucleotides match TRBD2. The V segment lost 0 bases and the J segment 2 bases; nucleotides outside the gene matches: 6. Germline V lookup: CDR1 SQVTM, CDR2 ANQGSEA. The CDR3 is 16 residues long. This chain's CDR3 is CSVEDSAGHNTGELFF. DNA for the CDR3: TGCAGCGTTGAAGATTCAGCGGGGCACAACACCGGGGAGCTGTTTTTT.

The CDR3 DNA reads TGTGCCAGCAGCTTCCAAGCGGGAGGGCCGCTGGAGCAGTACTTC. Residues: CASSFQAGGPLEQYF. The chain combines TRBV7-2 with TRBJ2-7, with 10 bases fitting TRBD2. The CDR3 is 15 amino acids. With V trimmed by 3 bases and J by 7 bases, 9 bases remained unmatched. The germline V gene has CDR1 SGHTA and CDR2 FQGNSA.

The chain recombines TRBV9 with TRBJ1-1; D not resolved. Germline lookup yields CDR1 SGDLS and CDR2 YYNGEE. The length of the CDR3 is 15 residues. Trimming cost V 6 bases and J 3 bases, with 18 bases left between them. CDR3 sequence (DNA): TGTGCCAGCAAAAGTTCGGACTTAAGTGACACTGAAGCTTTCTTT. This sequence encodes CASKSSDLSDTEAFF.

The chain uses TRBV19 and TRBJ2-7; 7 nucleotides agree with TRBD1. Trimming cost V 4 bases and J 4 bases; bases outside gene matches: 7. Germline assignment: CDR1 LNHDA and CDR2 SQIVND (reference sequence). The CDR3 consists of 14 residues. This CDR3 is CASSTGTAGYEQYF. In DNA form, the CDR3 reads TGTGCCAGTAGTACCGGGACAGCAGGATACGAGCAGTACTTC.

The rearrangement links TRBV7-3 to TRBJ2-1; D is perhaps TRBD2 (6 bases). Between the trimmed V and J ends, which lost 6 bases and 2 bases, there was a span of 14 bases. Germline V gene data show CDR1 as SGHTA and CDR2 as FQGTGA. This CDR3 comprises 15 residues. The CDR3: CASRAPGLAYNEQFF. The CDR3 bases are TGTGCCAGCAGGGCTCCGGGACTTGCCTACAATGAGCAGTTCTTC. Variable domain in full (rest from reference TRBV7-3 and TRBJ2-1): GAGVSQTPSNKVTEKGKYVELRCDPISGHTALYWYRQSLGQGPEFLIYFQGTGAADDSGLPNDRFFAVRPEGSVSTLKIQRTERGDSAVYLCASRAPGLAYNEQFFGPGTRLTVL.

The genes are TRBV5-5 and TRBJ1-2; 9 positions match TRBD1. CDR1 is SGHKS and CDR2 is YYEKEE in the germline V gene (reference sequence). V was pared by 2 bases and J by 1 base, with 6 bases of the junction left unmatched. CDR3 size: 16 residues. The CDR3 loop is CASSFPSGQGNYGYTF. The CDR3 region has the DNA TGTGCCAGCAGCTTTCCGTCGGGACAGGGTAACTATGGCTACACCTTC.

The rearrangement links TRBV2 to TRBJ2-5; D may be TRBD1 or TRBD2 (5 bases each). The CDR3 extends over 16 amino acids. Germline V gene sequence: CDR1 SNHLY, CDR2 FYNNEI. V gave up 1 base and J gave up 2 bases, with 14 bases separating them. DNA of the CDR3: TGTGCCAGCAGTGAAGGAGGGGCGTATGGGCAAGAGACCCAGTACTTC. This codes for CASSEGGAYGQETQYF.